This TCR beta chain derives from a study of T cell responses to AZD1222 COVID-19 vaccine. Whole-study results and caveats: The peak T cell response came first, and repertoires were sampled only after it.

Notes on this clone: Its antigen is undetermined.

The V segment lost 2 bases and the J segment 1 base; nucleotides outside the gene matches: 3. CDR1 and CDR2 from the germline V gene are KGHDR and SFDVKD. CDR3 length: 16 amino acids. The protocol was immunoSEQ multiplex PCR, while the TCRdb copy is restricted to in-frame clones and leaves out a portion. Of roughly 120,000 clones listed, about 90% were seen once; the top ten hold approximately 7.6%. The chain combines TRBV24-1 with TRBJ2-3, with TRBD2 identical over 9 bases. The sample here was peripheral blood, taken on day 0 of AZD1222 vaccination. The clonotype originates from an adult in good health. CDR3 nucleotides: TGTGCCACCAGTGATTATGAGCGGGGGGGCACAGATACGCAGTATTTT. The encoded protein is CATSDYERGGTDTQYF.